This T cell receptor (beta chain) appears in the sequencing data of a study of blood T cell repertoires in COVID-19. The V gene end was trimmed by 1 base and the J gene end by 5 bases; junction bases not matched to a gene: 7. The CDR3 has 16 residues. In germline, CDR1 is SGHRS, CDR2 YFSETQ. Method: immunoSEQ multiplex PCR; TCRdb's copy keeps in-frame clones and lacks some. This sample has approximately 180,000 clones, with 70% to 85% found just once. J is TRBJ1-4 and V is TRBV5-1; the match to TRBD1 covers 8 bases. This TCR came from a man aged 45-65 years who had recovered from COVID-19. The specimen was PBMCs or T cells enriched from blood (not recorded which). The CDR3 DNA is TGCGCCAGCAGCTTGAGCGGACAGGGACAAAATGAAAAACTGTTTTTT. This sequence encodes CASSLSGQGQNEKLFF.